This T cell receptor (beta chain) is drawn from a study of T cells in Graves' hyperthyroidism and ophthalmopathy. The study, taken as a whole, reports: Separation of ophthalmopathy from stable hyperthyroidism was achieved by a 13 V-J model. Ophthalmopathy got predicted by the model a median approximately 6.4 months before its onset. Blood held most thyroid clonotypes expanded above 0.001 frequency.

Amplification of TCR beta CDR3 regions used RNA as the template. First-round RT-PCR with HTBI primers amplified the TCR CDR3 region. MiXCR was run by TCRdb on the multiplex PCR reads, yielding one entry per CDR3 protein. This sample has about 570,000 distinct CDR3 sequences, with just over 45% found just once. This clonotype was counted at least ten times. The target antigen is unknown. CDR3 size: 19 residues. Trimming cost V 0 bases and J 13 bases, with 28 bases left between them. Germline CDR1 LGHNA, CDR2 YNFKEQ. The source material was peripheral blood or thyroid tissue (not recorded which). The rearrangement links TRBV4-2 to TRBJ1-6; D ambiguous. The receptor comes from an adult woman with Graves' disease, either hyperthyroidism or ophthalmopathy (not recorded which). CDR3 nucleotide sequence: TGTGCCAGCAGCCAAGATTTGGGAGGGAATTCAGTCCGAGTGGGTCCCCTCCACTTT. Translation: CASSQDLGGNSVRVGPLHF.